The 10 T cell receptor beta chains presented below share a single source sample, sequenced in a study of blood T cell repertoires in COVID-19. Produced via immunoSEQ multiplex PCR; TCRdb's table is partial and in-frame only. This table has 250,000 to 300,000 clones, around four fifths appearing once. The specimen was peripheral blood. The receptors originated from a man aged 55 to 70 who had recovered from COVID-19.

This chain joins TRBV3-1 (or the pseudogene TRBV3-2) and TRBJ2-5; 8 positions match TRBD1. CDR1 is LGHDT and CDR2 is YNNKEL in the germline V gene (reference sequence). V lost 2 bases, J lost 2 bases, and 4 bases stayed unmatched. This CDR3 region has 15 residues. The CDR3 nucleotides are TGTGCCAGCAGCCAAAACACAGGGGGACAAGAGACCCAGTACTTC. It codes for CASSQNTGGQETQYF.

The chain joins TRBV30 to TRBJ2-7, with TRBD2 matching over 10 bases. With V trimmed by 3 bases and J by 4 bases, 9 bases remained unmatched. Germline V gene data show CDR1 as GTSNPN and CDR2 as SVGIG (reference sequence). CDR3 length: 15 residues. CDR3 coding DNA: TGTGCCTGGAGACCGCCGGGACTAGCGCAGTACGAGCAGTACTTC. Its protein is CAWRPPGLAQYEQYF.

V usage is TRBV28 and J usage is TRBJ1-6; 7 bases agree with TRBD1. Per the germline V gene, CDR1 is MDHEN and CDR2 is SYDVKM. J lost 14 bases, V lost 6 bases, and 13 bases had no gene match. CDR3 length: 14 residues. CDR3 coding DNA: TGTGCCAGCAGCTTCGACAGGGACCATGCGTCCCTCCACTTT. It yields the protein CASSFDRDHASLHF.

The rearrangement uses TRBV5-5 and TRBJ2-5, with 10 positions matching TRBD2. V lost 1 base to trimming and J lost 3 bases; unmatched junction nucleotides: 6. The CDR3 has 16 amino acids. Germline V gene data show CDR1 as SGHKS and CDR2 as YYEKEE (reference sequence). CDR3 nucleotides: TGTGCCAGCAGCTTGTATAGCGGGGGGCCCGAAGAGACCCAGTACTTC. This sequence encodes CASSLYSGGPEETQYF.

This clone came up a few times. The CDR3 nucleotides are TGTGCCAGCACCCCCAGAGGGGGTTCTACCTACGAGCAGTACTTC. Encoded protein: CASTPRGGSTYEQYF. The V gene is TRBV14, the J gene TRBJ2-7, with a possible D match to TRBD1 (6 bases). Germline CDR1 is SGHDN and CDR2 is FVKESK. Trimming pared 7 bases from V and 2 bases from J, leaving 18 bases between. The CDR3 sequence is 15 residues long.

The chain employs TRBV3-1 (or the pseudogene TRBV3-2) and TRBJ2-1; TRBD2 aligns across 9 bases. The junction had 5 bases not matched to a gene; V was cut back by 4 bases and J by 4 bases. Germline V gene lookup returns CDR1 LGHDT and CDR2 YNNKEL (reference sequence). The CDR3 loop spans 15 amino acids. The CDR3 loop reads CASSLSGGNYNEQFF. The CDR3 DNA reads TGTGCCAGCAGCCTCAGCGGGGGGAATTACAATGAGCAGTTCTTC.

The V gene is TRBV6-5, the J gene TRBJ2-5; D is perhaps TRBD2 (6 bases). The CDR3 is made up of 14 amino acids. The germline V gene encodes CDR1 MNHEY and CDR2 SVGAGI. V shed 7 bases and J shed 2 bases, with 14 bases lying between them. CDR3 bases: TGTGCCAGCACCAAGGAGGGCGGGCAAGAGACCCAGTACTTC. The encoded protein is CASTKEGGQETQYF.

V gene TRBV6-5 combines with J gene TRBJ2-5; D might be TRBD1 (5 bases). Germline-derived CDR1 and CDR2 are MNHEY and SVGAGI. Trimming stripped 1 base from V and 5 bases from J, with 14 bases between. The CDR3 runs to 15 residues. The chain's CDR3 is CASSYFPQAWETQYF. DNA for the CDR3: TGTGCCAGCAGTTACTTCCCACAGGCCTGGGAGACCCAGTACTTC.

The table lists this clone with many counts. The chain employs TRBV6-6 and TRBJ1-2; the D gene is possibly TRBD1 (5 bases). Germline CDR1 and CDR2: MNHNY and SVGAGI (reference sequence). With 10 bases removed from V and 3 bases from J, the gap between germline ends came to 12 bases. The CDR3 sequence is 12 residues long. CDR3 in DNA: TGTGCCACCGTCGGGGGGTACTATGGCTACACCTTC. It specifies CATVGGYYGYTF.

This chain uses TRBV3-1 (or the pseudogene TRBV3-2) with TRBJ1-5, with a weak D call TRBD1 (6 bases). The ends were cut back, 1 base at V and 0 bases at J, with 10 bases in the middle. The CDR3 length is 16 residues. The V gene's germline CDR1 is LGHDT and CDR2 YNNKEL (reference sequence). CDR3 sequence reads: CASSQGTAVSNQPQHF. The CDR3 coding sequence is TGTGCCAGCAGCCAAGGGACAGCCGTTAGCAATCAGCCCCAGCATTTT.